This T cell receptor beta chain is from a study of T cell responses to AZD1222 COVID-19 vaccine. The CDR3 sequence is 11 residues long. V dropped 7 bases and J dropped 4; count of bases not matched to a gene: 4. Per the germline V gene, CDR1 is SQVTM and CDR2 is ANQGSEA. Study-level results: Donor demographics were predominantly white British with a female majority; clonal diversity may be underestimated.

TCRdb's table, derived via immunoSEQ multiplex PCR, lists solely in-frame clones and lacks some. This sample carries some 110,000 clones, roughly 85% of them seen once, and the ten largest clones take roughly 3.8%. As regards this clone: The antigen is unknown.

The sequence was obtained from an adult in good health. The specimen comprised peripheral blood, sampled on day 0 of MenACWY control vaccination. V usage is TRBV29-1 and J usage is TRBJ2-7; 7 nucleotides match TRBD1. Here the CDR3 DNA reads TGCAGCGCCGGGACAGATTACGAGCAGTACTTC. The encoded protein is CSAGTDYEQYF.